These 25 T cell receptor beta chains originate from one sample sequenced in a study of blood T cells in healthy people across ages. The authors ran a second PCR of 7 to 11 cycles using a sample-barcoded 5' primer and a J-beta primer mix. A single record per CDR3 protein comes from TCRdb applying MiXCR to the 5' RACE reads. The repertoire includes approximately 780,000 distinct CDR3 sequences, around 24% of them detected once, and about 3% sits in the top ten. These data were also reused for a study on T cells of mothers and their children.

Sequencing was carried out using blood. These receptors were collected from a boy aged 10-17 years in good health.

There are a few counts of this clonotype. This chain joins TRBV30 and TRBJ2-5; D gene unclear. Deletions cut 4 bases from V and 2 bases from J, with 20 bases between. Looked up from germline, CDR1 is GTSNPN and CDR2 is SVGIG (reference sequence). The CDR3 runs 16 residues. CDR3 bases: TGTGCCTGGATTAGGGCAGGAATTTCCAGGCAAGAGACCCAGTACTTC. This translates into CAWIRAGISRQETQYF.

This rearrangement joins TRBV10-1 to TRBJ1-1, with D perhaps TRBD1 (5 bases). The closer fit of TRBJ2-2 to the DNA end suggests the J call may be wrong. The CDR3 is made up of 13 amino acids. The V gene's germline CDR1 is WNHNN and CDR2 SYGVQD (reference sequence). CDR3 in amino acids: CASSESISGKLFF. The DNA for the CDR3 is TGCGCCAGCAGTGAGTCTATATCAGGGAAGCTGTTTTTT.

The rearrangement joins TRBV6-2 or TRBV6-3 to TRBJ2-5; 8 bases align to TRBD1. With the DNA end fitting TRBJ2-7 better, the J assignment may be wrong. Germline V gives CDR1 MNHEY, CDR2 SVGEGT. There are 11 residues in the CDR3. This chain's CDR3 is CASRTGVEQYF. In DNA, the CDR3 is TGTGCCAGCAGGACAGGGGTCGAGCAGTACTTC.

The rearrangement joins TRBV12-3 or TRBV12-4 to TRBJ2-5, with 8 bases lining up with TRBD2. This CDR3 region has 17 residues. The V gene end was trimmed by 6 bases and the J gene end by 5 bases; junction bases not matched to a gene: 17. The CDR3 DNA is TGTGCCAGCAGCCCCGGAGGATTAGCGGGGCCCTGGGAGACCCAGTACTTC. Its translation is CASSPGGLAGPWETQYF.

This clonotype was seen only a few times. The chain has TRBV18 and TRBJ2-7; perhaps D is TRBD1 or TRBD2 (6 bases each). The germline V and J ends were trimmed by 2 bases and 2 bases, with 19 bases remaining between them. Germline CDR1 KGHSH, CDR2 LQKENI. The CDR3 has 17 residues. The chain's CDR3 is CASSPGGPAGIAYEQYF. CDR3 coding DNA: TGTGCCAGCTCACCAGGGGGGCCGGCAGGGATTGCCTACGAGCAGTACTTC. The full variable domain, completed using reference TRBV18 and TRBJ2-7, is NAGVMQNPRHLVRRRGQEARLRCSPMKGHSHVYWYRQLPEEGLKFMVYLQKENIIDESGMPKERFSAEFPKEGPSILRIQQVVRGDSAAYFCASSPGGPAGIAYEQYFGPGTRLTVT.

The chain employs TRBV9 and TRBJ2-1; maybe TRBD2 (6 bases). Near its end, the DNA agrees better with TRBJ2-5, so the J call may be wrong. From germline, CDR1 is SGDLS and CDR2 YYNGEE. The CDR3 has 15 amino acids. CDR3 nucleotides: TGTGCCAGCAGCCACCCGGGGCTAGCGCGGGAGACCCAGTACTTC. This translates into CASSHPGLARETQYF.

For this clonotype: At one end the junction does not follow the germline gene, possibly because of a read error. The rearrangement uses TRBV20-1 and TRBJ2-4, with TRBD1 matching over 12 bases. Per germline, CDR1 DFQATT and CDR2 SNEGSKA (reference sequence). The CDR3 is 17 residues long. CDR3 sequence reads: CSAARDRGRLVKNIPYF. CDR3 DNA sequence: TGCAGTGCCGCCCGGGACAGGGGGCGCTTAGTCAAAAACATTCCGTACTTC.

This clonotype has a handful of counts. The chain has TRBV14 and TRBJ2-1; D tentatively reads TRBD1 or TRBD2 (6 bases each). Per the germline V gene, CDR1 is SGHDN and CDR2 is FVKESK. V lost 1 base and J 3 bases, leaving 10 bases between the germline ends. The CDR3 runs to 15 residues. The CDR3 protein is CASSQAGAIYNEQFF. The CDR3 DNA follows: TGTGCCAGCAGCCAAGCGGGGGCCATCTACAATGAGCAGTTCTTC.

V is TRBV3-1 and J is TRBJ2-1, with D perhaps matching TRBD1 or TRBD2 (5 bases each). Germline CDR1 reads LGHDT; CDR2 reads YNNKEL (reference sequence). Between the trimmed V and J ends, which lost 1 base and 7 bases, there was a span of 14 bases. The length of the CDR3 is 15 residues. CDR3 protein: CASSQGPEAGNEQFF. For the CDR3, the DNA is TGTGCCAGCAGCCAAGGCCCGGAGGCAGGGAATGAGCAGTTCTTC.

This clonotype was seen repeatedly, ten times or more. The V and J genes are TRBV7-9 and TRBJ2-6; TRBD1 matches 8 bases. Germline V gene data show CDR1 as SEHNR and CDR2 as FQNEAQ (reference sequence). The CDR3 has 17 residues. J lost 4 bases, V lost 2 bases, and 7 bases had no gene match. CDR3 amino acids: CASSLRQGLGGANVLTF. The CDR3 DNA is TGTGCCAGCAGCTTAAGACAGGGGCTCGGAGGGGCCAACGTCCTGACTTTC.

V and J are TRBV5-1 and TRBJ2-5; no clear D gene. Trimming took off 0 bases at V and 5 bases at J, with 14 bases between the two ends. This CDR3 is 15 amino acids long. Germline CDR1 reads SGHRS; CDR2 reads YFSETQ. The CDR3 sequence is CASSLEGGPAETQYF. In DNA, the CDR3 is TGCGCCAGCAGCTTGGAGGGCGGCCCCGCGGAGACCCAGTACTTC.

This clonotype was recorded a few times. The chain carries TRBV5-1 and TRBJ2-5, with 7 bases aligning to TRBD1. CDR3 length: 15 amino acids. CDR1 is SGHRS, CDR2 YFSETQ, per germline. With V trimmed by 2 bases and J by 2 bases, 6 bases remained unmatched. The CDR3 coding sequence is TGCGCCAGCAGCTTCCGACAGGGCGGTCAAGAGACCCAGTACTTC. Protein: CASSFRQGGQETQYF.

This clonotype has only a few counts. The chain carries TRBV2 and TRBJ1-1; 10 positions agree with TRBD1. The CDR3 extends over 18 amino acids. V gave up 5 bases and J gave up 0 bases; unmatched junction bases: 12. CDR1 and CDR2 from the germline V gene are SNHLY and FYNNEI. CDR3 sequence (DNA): TGTGCCAGCAGTCCGACAGACAGGGGGCGGATCATGAACACTGAAGCTTTCTTT. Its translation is CASSPTDRGRIMNTEAFF.

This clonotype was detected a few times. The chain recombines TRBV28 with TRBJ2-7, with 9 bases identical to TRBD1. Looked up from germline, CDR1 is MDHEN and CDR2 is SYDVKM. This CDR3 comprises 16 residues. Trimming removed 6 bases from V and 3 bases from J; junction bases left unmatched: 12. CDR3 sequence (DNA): TGTGCCAGCAGGGTCCGGGCGGGACAGGGCTTCTACGAGCAGTACTTC. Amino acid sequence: CASRVRAGQGFYEQYF.

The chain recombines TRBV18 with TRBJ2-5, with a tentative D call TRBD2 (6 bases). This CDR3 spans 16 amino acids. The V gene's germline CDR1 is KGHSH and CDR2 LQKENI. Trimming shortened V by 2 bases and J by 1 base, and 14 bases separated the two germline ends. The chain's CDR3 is CASSPNFGGLQETQYF. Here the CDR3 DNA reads TGTGCCAGCTCACCAAACTTCGGGGGACTCCAAGAGACCCAGTACTTC. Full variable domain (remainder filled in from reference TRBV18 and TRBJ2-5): NAGVMQNPRHLVRRRGQEARLRCSPMKGHSHVYWYRQLPEEGLKFMVYLQKENIIDESGMPKERFSAEFPKEGPSILRIQQVVRGDSAAYFCASSPNFGGLQETQYFGPGTRLLVL.

CDR3 protein: CASQTQETQYF. The CDR3 nucleotides are TGTGCCAGCCAAACCCAAGAGACCCAGTACTTC. J is TRBJ2-5 and V is TRBV11-2; no definite D call. The CDR3 runs 11 residues. Germline values: CDR1 SGHAT, CDR2 FQNNGV. V lost 8 bases, J lost 1 base, and 5 bases lay in between.

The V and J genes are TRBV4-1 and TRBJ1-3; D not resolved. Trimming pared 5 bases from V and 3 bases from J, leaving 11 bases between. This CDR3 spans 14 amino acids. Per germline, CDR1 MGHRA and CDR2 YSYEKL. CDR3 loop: CASSSGSFGNTIYF. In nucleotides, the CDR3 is TGCGCCAGCAGCTCCGGGTCATTTGGAAACACCATATATTTT.

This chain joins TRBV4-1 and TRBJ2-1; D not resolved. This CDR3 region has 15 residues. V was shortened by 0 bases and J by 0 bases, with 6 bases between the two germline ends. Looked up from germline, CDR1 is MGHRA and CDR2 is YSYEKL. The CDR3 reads CASSQEASSYNEQFF. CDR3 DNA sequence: TGCGCCAGCAGCCAAGAGGCGAGCTCCTACAATGAGCAGTTCTTC.

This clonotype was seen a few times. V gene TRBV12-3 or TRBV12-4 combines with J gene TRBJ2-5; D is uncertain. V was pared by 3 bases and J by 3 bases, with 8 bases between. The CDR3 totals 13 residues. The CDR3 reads CASSFNPKETQYF. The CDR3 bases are TGTGCCAGCAGTTTTAACCCCAAAGAGACCCAGTACTTC.

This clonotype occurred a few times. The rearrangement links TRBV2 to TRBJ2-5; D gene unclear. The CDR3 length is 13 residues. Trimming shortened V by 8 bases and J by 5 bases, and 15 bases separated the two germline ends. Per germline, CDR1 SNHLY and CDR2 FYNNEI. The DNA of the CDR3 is TGTGCCAGCCTAAAGGAGAGGCCTGAGACCCAGTACTTC. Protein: CASLKERPETQYF.

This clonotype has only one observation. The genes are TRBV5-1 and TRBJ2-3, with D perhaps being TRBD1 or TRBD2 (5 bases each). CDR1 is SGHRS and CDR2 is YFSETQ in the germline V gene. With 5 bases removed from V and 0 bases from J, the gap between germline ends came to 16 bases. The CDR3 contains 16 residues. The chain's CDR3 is CASRGTYTASTDTQYF. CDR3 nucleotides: TGCGCCAGCAGAGGGACCTATACCGCTAGCACAGATACGCAGTATTTT.

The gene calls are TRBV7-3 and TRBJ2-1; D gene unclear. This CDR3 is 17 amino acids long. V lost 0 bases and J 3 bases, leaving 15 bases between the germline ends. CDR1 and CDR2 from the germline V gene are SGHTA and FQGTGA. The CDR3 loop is CASSLTGFDMNYNEQFF. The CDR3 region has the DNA TGTGCCAGCAGCTTAACGGGGTTTGACATGAACTACAATGAGCAGTTCTTC.

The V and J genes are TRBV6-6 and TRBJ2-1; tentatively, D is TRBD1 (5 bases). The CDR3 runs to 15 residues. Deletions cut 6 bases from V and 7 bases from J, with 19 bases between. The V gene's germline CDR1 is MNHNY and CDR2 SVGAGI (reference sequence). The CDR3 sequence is CASSPRQSFLNEQFF. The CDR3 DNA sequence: TGTGCCAGCAGCCCTCGACAGTCCTTTTTGAATGAGCAGTTCTTC.

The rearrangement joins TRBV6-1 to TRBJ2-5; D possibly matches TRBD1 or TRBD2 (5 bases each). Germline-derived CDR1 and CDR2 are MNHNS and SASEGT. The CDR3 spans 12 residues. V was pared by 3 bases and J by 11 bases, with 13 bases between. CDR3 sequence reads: CASSDEGRQQYF. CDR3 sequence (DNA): TGTGCCAGCAGTGACGAGGGACGACAACAGTACTTC.

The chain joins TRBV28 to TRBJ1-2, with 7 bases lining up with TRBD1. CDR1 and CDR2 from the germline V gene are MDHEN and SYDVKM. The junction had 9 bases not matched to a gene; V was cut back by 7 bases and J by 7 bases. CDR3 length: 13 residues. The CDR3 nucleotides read TGTGCCAGCAACGAAGAGGGGGCCCGTGGCTACACCTTC. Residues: CASNEEGARGYTF.